Below are 10 T cell receptor beta chains sequenced from a single sample in a study of T cells in Graves' hyperthyroidism and ophthalmopathy. The TCR beta CDR3 regions underwent amplification using RNA transcripts as the source. TCR CDR3 underwent first-round RT-PCR with the HTBI primer set. TCRdb fed the multiplex PCR reads into MiXCR, producing one record per CDR3 protein. The sample gives 500,000 to 600,000 distinct CDR3 sequences, around 42% of which show up once; around 7.7% is in the top ten. Sequenced: peripheral blood or thyroid tissue (not recorded which). The receptors stem from a woman aged 18-29 years with Graves' hyperthyroidism.

This clonotype was seen ten or more times. The chain uses TRBV7-9 and TRBJ2-5; weak D call: TRBD1 (7 bases). Germline V lookup: CDR1 SEHNR, CDR2 FQNEAQ (reference sequence). The ends were cut back, 1 base at V and 2 bases at J, with 14 bases in the middle. This CDR3 has 16 amino acids. The CDR3 region is CASSLGAGGTQETQYF. The CDR3 DNA is TGTGCCAGCAGCTTAGGGGCAGGGGGGACTCAAGAGACCCAGTACTTC.

The table lists this clonotype with many counts. The chain recombines TRBV12-3 or TRBV12-4 with TRBJ1-2, with D tentatively TRBD1 (5 bases). The CDR3 spans 14 residues. Deletions cut 0 bases from V and 4 bases from J, with 9 bases between. The CDR3 region has the DNA TGTGCCAGCAGTTTAGCGCAGGGTCCCTATGGCTACACCTTC. Translating it yields CASSLAQGPYGYTF.

The chain recombines TRBV15 with TRBJ2-7; D not resolved. V lost 3 bases, J lost 2 bases, and 11 bases lay in between. This CDR3 is 14 amino acids long. The germline gives CDR1 LNHNV, CDR2 YYDKDF (reference sequence). As DNA, the CDR3 is TGTGCCACCAGCAGCTTGAGGCAAACCTACGAGCAGTACTTC. The encoded protein is CATSSLRQTYEQYF.

The V and J genes are TRBV7-2 and TRBJ2-1; 7 bases fit TRBD2. The CDR3 length is 16 residues. The J segment lost 5 bases and the V segment lost 2 bases, leaving 9 bases of the junction unmatched. Germline values: CDR1 SGHTA, CDR2 FQGNSA. For the CDR3, the DNA is TGTGCCAGCAGCTTAAGGTCGGCGGGAGCTCACAATGAGCAGTTCTTC. Translated, it gives CASSLRSAGAHNEQFF.

The rearrangement joins TRBV11-2 to TRBJ1-2; 7 nucleotides line up with TRBD1. This CDR3 is 15 amino acids long. J lost 3 bases, V lost 4 bases, and 8 bases had no gene match. Germline CDR1 reads SGHAT; CDR2 reads FQNNGV. The CDR3 sequence is CASSSYRGRDYGYTF. Here the CDR3 DNA reads TGTGCCAGCAGCTCTTACAGGGGTAGGGACTATGGCTACACCTTC. Variable domain in full (rest from reference TRBV11-2 and TRBJ1-2): EAGVAQSPRYKIIEKRQSVAFWCNPISGHATLYWYQQILGQGPKLLIQFQNNGVVDDSQLPKDRFSAERLKGVDSTLKIQPAKLEDSAVYLCASSSYRGRDYGYTFGSGTRLTVV.

This clonotype has ten or more counts. This chain connects TRBV29-1 to TRBJ1-2; D possibly corresponds to TRBD1 (5 bases). Germline-derived CDR1 and CDR2 are SQVTM and ANQGSEA. The CDR3 length is 14 residues. V gave up 0 bases and J gave up 8 bases, with 16 bases separating them. The CDR3: CSVEEVVSWGGYTF. Written as DNA, the CDR3 is TGCAGCGTTGAAGAGGTAGTTTCATGGGGCGGCTACACCTTC. Full variable domain (missing parts from reference TRBV29-1 and TRBJ1-2): SAVISQKPSRDICQRGTSLTIQCQVDSQVTMMFWYRQQPGQSLTLIATANQGSEATYESGFVIDKFPISRPNLTFSTLTVSNMSPEDSSIYLCSVEEVVSWGGYTFGSGTRLTVV.

This clonotype appeared many times. This chain uses TRBV7-3 with TRBJ2-5, with TRBD2 matching over 8 bases. This CDR3 has 14 residues. V trimming: 9 bases; J trimming: 3 bases; junction bases outside the gene matches: 9. CDR1 SGHTA and CDR2 FQGTGA come from the germline V gene. CDR3 residues: CASSAPGGEETQYF. CDR3 DNA sequence: TGTGCCAGTTCTGCCCCGGGAGGGGAAGAGACCCAGTACTTC.

This clonotype was detected many times. The rearrangement links TRBV25-1 to TRBJ2-5; D may be TRBD1 (5 bases). CDR3 length: 12 amino acids. Germline V gene sequence: CDR1 MGHDK, CDR2 SYGVNS. Trimming left V 5 bases short and J 5 bases short, with 9 bases between. For the CDR3, the DNA is TGTGCCAGCAGTAAGGGGCATGAGACCCAGTACTTC. This encodes CASSKGHETQYF.

The V gene is TRBV7-3, the J gene TRBJ1-2, with D uncertain. Germline V lookup: CDR1 SGHTA, CDR2 FQGTGA. The CDR3 totals 12 residues. Written as DNA, the CDR3 is TGTGCTTACAGAGTCGCTAACTATGGCTACACCTTC. Its protein is CAYRVANYGYTF.

The V call is TRBV24-1, the J call TRBJ2-2; no firm D call. Trimming removed 3 bases from V and 6 bases from J, with 7 bases in between. The germline V gene encodes CDR1 KGHDR and CDR2 SFDVKD. The CDR3 is 13 residues long. The CDR3 protein is CATSDPSSGELFF. As DNA, the CDR3 is TGTGCCACCAGTGATCCCTCGTCCGGGGAGCTGTTTTTT.